This T cell receptor beta chain was identified in a study of T cells expressing NK-cell markers. Across the study: Investigators obtained TCR beta repertoires from sorted CD3+CD56+NKG2C+, CD3+CD56+NKG2C- and CD3+CD56-NKG2C+ T cells. HCMV seropositivity marked most of the eight sequenced donors; one was seronegative.

The CDR3 contains 15 residues. TCRdb reprocessed the 5' RACE reads; each CDR3 protein has one entry and no DNA is given. This sample contains 150,000 to 180,000 distinct CDR3 sequences. This chain uses TRBV12-3 or TRBV12-4 with TRBJ2-7; TCRdb designates TRBD2, a call that cannot be tested without DNA. The clonotype was recovered from a woman aged 45 to 65 in good health. Specimen: blood T cells: a sorted CD56 or NKG2C T cell subset, CD4+ or CD8+ T cells, or bulk PBMC T cells (not recorded which). The CDR3 loop reads CASCPTTSGSYGQYF.